The 15 T cell receptor beta chains given below trace back to one sample, sequenced in a study of blood T cells in healthy people across ages. Then a second PCR, running about 6 to 12 cycles, was carried out with a sample-barcoded 5' primer and a J-beta primer mix. Using its own MiXCR run on the 5' RACE reads, TCRdb lists one record per CDR3 protein. The table shows some 1.4 million distinct CDR3 sequences, with 35% to 45% occurring only once. The sample comprised blood. Receptors were obtained from a woman under 30 in good health.

Comment on this clonotype: A much bigger clone sits one base away, suggesting this may be a read error. The chain carries TRBV4-1 and TRBJ1-1; 7 nucleotides align to TRBD1. The CDR3 runs 15 residues. The germline CDR1 and CDR2 sequences are MGHRA and YSYEKL. J gave up 1 base and V 3 bases, and 5 bases lay outside the gene matches. The CDR3 coding sequence is TGCGCCAGCAGCCAGGTGGGACAGTCGAACACTGAAGCTTTCTTT. Translating it yields CASSQVGQSNTEAFF.

The chain has TRBV29-1 and TRBJ1-2; D is undetermined. The germline V gene has CDR1 SQVTM and CDR2 ANQGSEA. The CDR3 runs 13 residues. Trimming left V 5 bases short and J 6 bases short, with 16 bases between. DNA of the CDR3: TGCAGCGTTCGGCCGCCGAGTGACCATGGCTACACCTTC. Residues: CSVRPPSDHGYTF.

This clonotype was counted ten times or more. The chain recombines TRBV4-1 with TRBJ2-3; D unclear. This CDR3 contains 15 residues. V was clipped by 5 bases and J by 1 base, with 13 bases between them. Germline V gives CDR1 MGHRA, CDR2 YSYEKL. CDR3 bases: TGCGCCAGCAGCTATGACTCGATCGGCACAGATACGCAGTATTTT. It encodes CASSYDSIGTDTQYF.

The rearrangement links TRBV20-1 to TRBJ2-5; D gene uncertain. Trimming removed 0 bases from V and 11 bases from J, with 13 bases in between. The CDR3 sequence is 12 residues long. Germline V gives CDR1 DFQATT, CDR2 SNEGSKA (reference sequence). This CDR3 is CSARDWTVEQYF. The DNA for the CDR3 is TGCAGTGCTAGAGATTGGACGGTTGAGCAGTACTTC.

The chain is built from TRBV27 and TRBJ2-2; a possible D gene is TRBD1 (5 bases). CDR3 size: 15 residues. Looked up from germline, CDR1 is MNHEY and CDR2 is SMNVEV (reference sequence). Trimming took off 7 bases at V and 6 bases at J, with 18 bases between the two ends. CDR3 bases: TGTGCCAGCATTAAAAGGGGCACCTCGGCCGGGGAGCTGTTTTTT. It is translated as CASIKRGTSAGELFF.

As regards this clonotype: The junction does not match germline at one end; this may be a read error. The chain couples TRBV2 to TRBJ2-4; tentatively, D is TRBD1 or TRBD2 (5 bases each). In germline, CDR1 is SNHLY, CDR2 FYNNEI. The CDR3 spans 14 residues. The CDR3 here is CASSEGVGKNSQYF. CDR3 bases: TGTGCCAGCAGTGAGGGGGTGGGCAAAAACAGTCAGTACTTC.

J is TRBJ2-5 and V is TRBV7-2, with no clear D. Germline values: CDR1 SGHTA, CDR2 FQGNSA. The CDR3 has 14 residues. Trimming stripped 7 bases from V and 5 bases from J, with 17 bases between. This chain's CDR3 is CASNKGLASETQYF. The CDR3 DNA follows: TGTGCCAGCAACAAAGGGTTAGCATCGGAGACCCAGTACTTC. The full variable domain, rest sourced from reference TRBV7-2 and TRBJ2-5, is GAGVSQSPSNKVTEKGKDVELRCDPISGHTALYWYRQSLGQGLEFLIYFQGNSAPDKSGLPSDRFSAERTGGSVSTLTIQRTQQEDSAVYLCASNKGLASETQYFGPGTRLLVL.

This clonotype came up a few times. The chain couples TRBV3-1 to TRBJ1-1; 7 nucleotides line up with TRBD1. CDR3 length: 14 amino acids. V was pared by 0 bases and J by 8 bases, with 6 bases of the junction left unmatched. CDR1 and CDR2 from the germline V gene are LGHDT and YNNKEL (reference sequence). The CDR3 region has the DNA TGTGCCAGCAGCCAAGATCCGGGACAGAAAGAAGCTTTCTTT. This translates into CASSQDPGQKEAFF. The full variable domain, rest sourced from reference TRBV3-1 and TRBJ1-1, is DTAVSQTPKYLVTQMGNDKSIKCEQNLGHDTMYWYKQDSKKFLKIMFSYNNKELIINETVPNRFSPKSPDKAHLNLHINSLELGDSAVYFCASSQDPGQKEAFFGQGTRLTVV.

V is TRBV12-3 or TRBV12-4 and J is TRBJ2-1; D is unclear. There are 12 residues in the CDR3. The germline V and J ends were trimmed by 6 bases and 8 bases, with 11 bases remaining between them. The CDR3 DNA reads as TGTGCCAGCAGCTCCTATACCTATGAGCAGTTCTTC. Protein product: CASSSYTYEQFF.

There are a few counts of this clonotype. The chain employs TRBV29-1 and TRBJ2-3; the D gene is possibly TRBD2 (7 bases). Trimming stripped 6 bases from V and 4 bases from J, with 20 bases between. The germline gives CDR1 SQVTM, CDR2 ANQGSEA. CDR3 length: 15 amino acids. The CDR3, as DNA: TGCAGCGTCAAGCGGGACGGGGGCAGGTCAGATACGCAGTATTTT. Translated: CSVKRDGGRSDTQYF.

The chain joins TRBV6-4 to TRBJ2-5; TRBD2 matches 8 bases. Germline trimming cut 8 bases from V and 11 bases from J; bases unmatched to any gene: 22. Germline V CDR1 and CDR2: MRHNA, SNTAGT. The CDR3 is 16 amino acids. Here the CDR3 DNA reads TGTGCCAGCCTACCCCTTAGCGGGGAGGCCTACAATGAGCAGTACTTC. It translates to CASLPLSGEAYNEQYF.

This clonotype was picked up a small number of times. This chain joins TRBV12-3 or TRBV12-4 and TRBJ1-2; 7 bases agree with TRBD1. The CDR3 is 13 residues long. Losses at the gene ends were 5 bases for V and 7 bases for J; bases not matched to a gene: 7. This CDR3 is CASSATGFRGYTF. The CDR3 coding sequence is TGTGCCAGCAGTGCGACAGGGTTTCGTGGCTACACCTTC.

The chain combines TRBV28 with TRBJ2-4; no definite D call. The V end was cut by 2 bases, the J end by 0 bases, with 5 bases between. The CDR3 extends over 14 amino acids. Germline V gene lookup returns CDR1 MDHEN and CDR2 SYDVKM. The CDR3 DNA follows: TGTGCCAGCAGTTTAACAGCAGCCAAAAACATTCAGTACTTC. This translates into CASSLTAAKNIQYF. The complete variable domain, with remaining parts taken from reference TRBV28 and TRBJ2-4, reads DVKVTQSSRYLVKRTGEKVFLECVQDMDHENMFWYRQDPGLGLRLIYFSYDVKMKEKGDIPEGYSVSREKKERFSLILESASTNQTSMYLCASSLTAAKNIQYFGAGTRLSVL.

The chain recombines TRBV28 with TRBJ2-7; D not certain. The V gene lost 3 bases and the J gene lost 5 bases, with 8 bases spanning the gap. Per the germline V gene, CDR1 is MDHEN and CDR2 is SYDVKM. This CDR3 has 12 residues. CDR3 loop: CASSFISDEQYF. Written as DNA, the CDR3 is TGTGCCAGCAGTTTTATTTCCGACGAGCAGTACTTC.

This clonotype came up a few times. The chain links TRBV13 to TRBJ1-1; 7 bases fit TRBD1. The CDR3 extends over 14 amino acids. J gave up 7 bases and V 4 bases, and 9 bases lay outside the gene matches. CDR1 is PRHDT and CDR2 is FYEKMQ in the germline V gene (reference sequence). The DNA for the CDR3 is TGTGCCAGCAGCTCGGGACAGCGCGCTCGTGAAGCTTTCTTT. Protein product: CASSSGQRAREAFF.